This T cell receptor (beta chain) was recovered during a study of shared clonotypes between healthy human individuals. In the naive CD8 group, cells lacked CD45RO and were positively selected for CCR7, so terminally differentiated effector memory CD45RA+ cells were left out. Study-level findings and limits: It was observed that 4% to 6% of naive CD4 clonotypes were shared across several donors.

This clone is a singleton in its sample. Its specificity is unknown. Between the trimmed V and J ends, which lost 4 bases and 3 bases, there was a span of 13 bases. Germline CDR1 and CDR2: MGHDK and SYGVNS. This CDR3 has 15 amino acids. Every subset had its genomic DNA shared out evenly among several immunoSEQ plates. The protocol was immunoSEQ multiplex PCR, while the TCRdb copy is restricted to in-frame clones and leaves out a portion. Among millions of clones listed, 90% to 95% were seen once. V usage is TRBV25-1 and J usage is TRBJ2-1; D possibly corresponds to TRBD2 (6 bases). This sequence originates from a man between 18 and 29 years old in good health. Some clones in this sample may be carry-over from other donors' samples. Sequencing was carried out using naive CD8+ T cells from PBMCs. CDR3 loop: CASSARELIYNEQFF. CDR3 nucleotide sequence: TGTGCCAGCAGTGCCCGGGAGTTGATCTACAATGAGCAGTTCTTC.